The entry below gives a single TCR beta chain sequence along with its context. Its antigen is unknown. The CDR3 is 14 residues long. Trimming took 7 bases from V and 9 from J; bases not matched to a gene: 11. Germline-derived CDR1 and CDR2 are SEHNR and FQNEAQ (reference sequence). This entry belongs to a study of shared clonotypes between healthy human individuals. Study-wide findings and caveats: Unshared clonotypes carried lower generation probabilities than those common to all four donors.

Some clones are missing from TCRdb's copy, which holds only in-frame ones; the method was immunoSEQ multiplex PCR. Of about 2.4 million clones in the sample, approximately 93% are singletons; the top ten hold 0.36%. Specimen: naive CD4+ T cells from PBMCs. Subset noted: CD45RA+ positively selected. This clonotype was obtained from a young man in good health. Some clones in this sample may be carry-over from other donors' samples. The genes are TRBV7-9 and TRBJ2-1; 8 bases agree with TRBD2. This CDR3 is CASTDSGIGGEQFF. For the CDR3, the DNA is TGTGCCAGCACCGATAGCGGGATTGGGGGTGAGCAGTTCTTC.